This T cell receptor (beta chain) was observed in a study of beta chain features in type 1 diabetes. The CDR3 has 15 residues. Looked up from germline, CDR1 is SEHNR and CDR2 is FQNEAQ (reference sequence). With 4 bases clipped from V and 1 base from J, the junction kept 3 bases outside the gene matches. Worth noting for this clone: The antigen is not known.

Study-level findings and limits: Across all four CD4+ subsets, people with type 1 diabetes showed modestly shorter TCRB CDR3s.

The sequenced template was cDNA made from the entire isolated RNA. The assay was immunoSEQ multiplex PCR, and TCRdb's table has in-frame clones only and misses some. This table holds 200,000 to 300,000 clones, over 11% found once. The TCR originated in a man in his thirties or forties with type 1 diabetes. Sequencing used naive CD4+ T cells from blood. This sequence joins TRBV7-9 and TRBJ2-5, with 10 bases aligning to TRBD2. CDR3 sequence reads: CASSSRLAGQETQYF. The DNA for the CDR3 is TGTGCCAGCAGCTCCAGACTAGCGGGCCAAGAGACCCAGTACTTC.